The 5 T cell receptor beta chains in this list originate from one sample, sequenced in a study of T cell changes during pregnancy in multiple sclerosis. Sequenced by immunoSEQ multiplex PCR; TCRdb stores in-frame clones only, minus some. This table holds more than 75,000 clones, approximately 92% found once. The sample in question was peripheral blood, obtained in the first trimester of pregnancy. These receptors were obtained from a female donor with multiple sclerosis, enrolled in a pregnancy study.

J is TRBJ2-7 and V is TRBV7-3; 8 bases are shared with TRBD1. V lost 2 bases and J lost 0; bases outside the gene matches: 3. CDR1 SGHTA and CDR2 FQGTGA come from the germline V gene. The CDR3 loop spans 15 amino acids. CDR3 in DNA: TGTGCCAGCAGCTTAGGGACAGGTAGCTCCTACGAGCAGTACTTC. It specifies CASSLGTGSSYEQYF.

This chain links TRBV7-2 with TRBJ2-1; 7 nucleotides align to TRBD2. CDR1 is SGHTA and CDR2 is FQGNSA in the germline V gene. V was clipped by 4 bases and J by 7 bases; unmatched bases: 4. This CDR3 has 13 amino acids. The CDR3 coding sequence is TGTGCCAGCAGCTGGGAGGGGCTGAATGAGCAGTTCTTC. Translating it yields CASSWEGLNEQFF.

The V and J genes are TRBV27 and TRBJ1-4; no clear D. The CDR3 contains 14 residues. V was trimmed by 4 bases and J by 9 bases, leaving 15 bases between them. Germline CDR1 reads MNHEY; CDR2 reads SMNVEV (reference sequence). CDR3: CASSYVGPEQKLFF. For the CDR3, the DNA is TGTGCCAGCAGTTACGTCGGTCCGGAGCAAAAACTGTTTTTT.

DNA for the CDR3: TGTGCCTGGAGTGGAGGTATTCAGTACTTC. It specifies CAWSGGIQYF. This rearrangement joins TRBV30 to TRBJ2-4; D not certain. V was clipped by 1 base and J by 10 bases, with 5 bases between them. Per germline, CDR1 GTSNPN and CDR2 SVGIG (reference sequence). The CDR3 totals 10 residues. The full variable domain, completed using reference TRBV30 and TRBJ2-4, is SQTIHQWPATLVQPVGSPLSLECTVEGTSNPNLYWYRQAAGRGLQLLFYSVGIGQISSEVPQNLSASRPQDRQFILSSKKLLLSDSGFYLCAWSGGIQYFGAGTRLSVL.

The chain couples TRBV10-3 to TRBJ1-4, with 7 positions matching TRBD1. From germline, CDR1 is ENHRY and CDR2 SYGVKD. J was trimmed by 4 bases and V by 6 bases; bases with no gene match: 5. The CDR3 covers 14 residues. CDR3 amino acids: CAIRSGQINEKLFF. The CDR3 region has the DNA TGTGCCATCAGGTCGGGACAGATTAATGAAAAACTGTTTTTT.